Each of the 15 T cell receptor beta chains below was sequenced from the same sample in a study of T cell responses to AZD1222 COVID-19 vaccine. Sequenced by immunoSEQ multiplex PCR; TCRdb stores in-frame clones only, minus some. The table has about 180,000 clones, 85% to 95% seen once. Sequenced here: peripheral blood, sampled 28 days after the second dose of the MenACWY control vaccine. These receptors originate from an adult who received the MenACWY meningococcal vaccine as a control.

The chain recombines TRBV7-9 with TRBJ1-1; D is perhaps TRBD1 (6 bases). CDR1 SEHNR and CDR2 FQNEAQ come from the germline V gene (reference sequence). The V end was cut by 5 bases, the J end by 5 bases, with 24 bases between. The length of the CDR3 is 17 residues. The CDR3 nucleotides read TGTGCCAGCAGCCACCCGGCCGCCAGGGGTTCTAATACTGAAGCTTTCTTT. Amino acid sequence: CASSHPAARGSNTEAFF.

This clone turned up a few times. This chain links TRBV7-2 with TRBJ2-3, with D hard to call. This CDR3 is 13 amino acids long. V lost 3 bases and J lost 4, with 8 bases in between. The V gene's germline CDR1 is SGHTA and CDR2 FQGNSA. The CDR3 sequence: CASSFTPSDTQYF. The CDR3 nucleotides read TGTGCCAGCAGCTTTACGCCATCAGATACGCAGTATTTT.

The genes are TRBV7-2 and TRBJ2-2; 7 nucleotides line up with TRBD2. Per germline, CDR1 SGHTA and CDR2 FQGNSA. With V trimmed by 5 bases and J by 2 bases, 14 bases remained unmatched. This CDR3 spans 18 amino acids. The CDR3, as DNA: TGTGCCAGCAGCCTACTTCCGATTGGGGGGGGAAACACCGGGGAGCTGTTTTTT. Its protein product is CASSLLPIGGGNTGELFF.

The chain employs TRBV5-6 and TRBJ2-5, with D possibly called TRBD1 or TRBD2 (6 bases each). Deletions cut 1 base from V and 1 base from J, with 14 bases between. Germline assignment: CDR1 SGHDT and CDR2 YYEEEE. This CDR3 comprises 16 residues. The CDR3 region is CASSLWGRGGQETQYF. The CDR3 nucleotides read TGTGCCAGCAGCTTGTGGGGCAGGGGAGGCCAAGAGACCCAGTACTTC.

The chain carries TRBV28 and TRBJ2-5, with TRBD2 matching over 10 bases. From germline, CDR1 is MDHEN and CDR2 SYDVKM. The CDR3 is made up of 15 amino acids. The V segment lost 6 bases and the J segment 5 bases; nucleotides outside the gene matches: 9. Here the CDR3 DNA reads TGTGCCAGCAGCCCCCCTAGCGGGGGTGTCGAGACCCAGTACTTC. Encoded protein: CASSPPSGGVETQYF.

The chain has TRBV3-1 (or the pseudogene TRBV3-2) and TRBJ1-1; weak D call: TRBD1 (5 bases). The CDR3 contains 14 residues. The V end was cut by 1 base, the J end by 7 bases, with 13 bases between. Per the germline V gene, CDR1 is LGHDT and CDR2 is YNNKEL (reference sequence). The CDR3 here is CASSQVGGVLEAFF. DNA for the CDR3: TGTGCCAGCAGCCAAGTGGGGGGAGTACTTGAAGCTTTCTTT.

V is TRBV2 and J is TRBJ1-2; D call uncertain. CDR3 length: 14 residues. The V end was cut by 4 bases, the J end by 4 bases, with 13 bases between. Germline values: CDR1 SNHLY, CDR2 FYNNEI. The CDR3 nucleotides read TGTGCCAGCAGTGCAGGACCTTGGGGCTATGGCTACACCTTC. It encodes CASSAGPWGYGYTF.

This chain uses TRBV5-1 with TRBJ1-6, with D hard to call. Germline V gene sequence: CDR1 SGHRS, CDR2 YFSETQ. The CDR3 extends over 14 amino acids. Trimming removed 0 bases at V and 5 bases at J, with 6 bases between. This chain's CDR3 is CASSLGRNNSPLHF. As DNA, the CDR3 is TGCGCCAGCAGCTTGGGACGGAATAATTCACCCCTCCACTTT.

The chain employs TRBV6-1 and TRBJ2-1; D unclear. The V gene's germline CDR1 is MNHNS and CDR2 SASEGT. The V gene lost 2 bases and the J gene lost 3 bases, with 2 bases spanning the gap. The CDR3 is 12 residues long. The CDR3 DNA reads as TGTGCCAGCAGTGAATACTACAATGAGCAGTTCTTC. It codes for CASSEYYNEQFF.

The V gene is TRBV3-1 (or the pseudogene TRBV3-2), the J gene TRBJ1-5, with a tentative D call TRBD1 (6 bases). V shed 3 bases and J shed 3 bases, with 15 bases lying between them. The germline CDR1 and CDR2 sequences are LGHDT and YNNKEL (reference sequence). This CDR3 contains 16 residues. The CDR3 sequence is CASSHAVGGLNQPQHF. The CDR3 DNA reads as TGTGCCAGCAGCCATGCGGTTGGGGGGCTCAATCAGCCCCAGCATTTT.

The chain combines TRBV4-2 with TRBJ1-4, with D perhaps matching TRBD1 (6 bases). The CDR3 is 15 residues long. Germline CDR1 is LGHNA and CDR2 is YNFKEQ. The V and J ends lost 1 base and 7 bases respectively, with 13 bases between them. In DNA form, the CDR3 reads TGTGCCAGCAGCCAAGTGGGGGCGGGCGTTGAAAAACTGTTTTTT. This encodes CASSQVGAGVEKLFF.

The genes are TRBV5-1 and TRBJ2-1; 8 positions match TRBD2. The germline V gene encodes CDR1 SGHRS and CDR2 YFSETQ. Germline trimming cut 4 bases from V and 0 bases from J; bases unmatched to any gene: 21. The CDR3 covers 21 residues. CDR3 sequence (DNA): TGCGCCAGCAGCCCCCGGGGAGCGGGGGAAAAATTATCGAGCTCCTACAATGAGCAGTTCTTC. Translating gives CASSPRGAGEKLSSSYNEQFF.

V gene TRBV3-1 (or the pseudogene TRBV3-2) combines with J gene TRBJ2-7; D is perhaps TRBD1 (6 bases). Trimming removed 4 bases at V and 0 bases at J, with 13 bases between. The germline V gene has CDR1 LGHDT and CDR2 YNNKEL (reference sequence). CDR3 size: 15 residues. CDR3 amino acids: CASSRTPGDSYEQYF. CDR3 bases: TGTGCCAGCAGCCGCACCCCAGGGGACTCCTACGAGCAGTACTTC.

As concerns this clone: One end of the junction does not line up with germline, which may come from a read error. This chain uses TRBV7-7 with TRBJ2-1, with 7 nucleotides matching TRBD2. The CDR3 is 15 amino acids. Germline CDR1 and CDR2: SSHAT and FNYEAQ (reference sequence). CDR3 region: CASSLGLGAYNEQFF. The CDR3, as DNA: TGTGCTAGCAGCTTAGGACTAGGTGCCTACAATGAGCAGTTCTTC. The full variable domain, its missing parts supplied by reference TRBV7-7 and TRBJ2-1, is GAGVSQSPRYKVTKRGQDVTLRCDPISSHATLYWYQQALGQGPEFLTYFNYEAQPDKSGLPSDRFSAERPEGSISTLTIQRTEQRDSAMYRCASSLGLGAYNEQFFGPGTRLTVL.

This clone was seen a single time. This sequence joins TRBV4-3 and TRBJ2-1, with D unresolved. CDR3 length equals 13 residues. V was trimmed by 0 bases and J by 9 bases, leaving 9 bases between them. Germline V gene sequence: CDR1 LGHNA, CDR2 YSLEER. CDR3 nucleotides: TGCGCCAGCAGCCAAGATACAGCAACTGAGCAGTTCTTC. Amino acid sequence: CASSQDTATEQFF.